The sequence of this TCR beta chain was determined in a study of identical twins. As regards this clonotype: What it binds is not known.

cDNA carried unique molecular identifiers, and a universal primer site was added by template switching. MiXCR, applied by TCRdb to the 5' RACE reads, yields one record per CDR3 protein. The data hold about 530,000 distinct CDR3 sequences, with approximately 20% observed a single time. Looked up from germline, CDR1 is SNHLY and CDR2 is FYNNEI. Trimming cost V 10 bases and J 6 bases; bases outside gene matches: 12. The CDR3 sequence is 14 residues long. Whole-study results and caveats: Beta out-of-frame sequences showed weaker excess sharing between twins.

The same sample was also used in a study of yellow fever vaccine responses in identical twins.

Sequencing was carried out using CD4+ T cells sorted from blood. V is TRBV2 and J is TRBJ2-1; 7 bases are a match to TRBD2. This clonotype originated in a woman between 18 and 29 years old in good health. The CDR3 DNA reads TGTGCCATCCAGGGCCGGACTAGACGCAATGAGCAGTTCTTC. Translated, it gives CAIQGRTRRNEQFF.